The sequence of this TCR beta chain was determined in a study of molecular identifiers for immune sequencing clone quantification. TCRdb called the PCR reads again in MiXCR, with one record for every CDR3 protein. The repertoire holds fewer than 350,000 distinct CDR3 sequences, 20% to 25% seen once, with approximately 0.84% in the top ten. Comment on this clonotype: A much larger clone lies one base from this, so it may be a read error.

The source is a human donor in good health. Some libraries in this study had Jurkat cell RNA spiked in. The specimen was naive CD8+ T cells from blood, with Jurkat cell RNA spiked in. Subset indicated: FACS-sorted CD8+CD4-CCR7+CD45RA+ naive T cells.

CDR3 bases: TGTGCCGGCAGTGACCCACGCAGGGACGAGCAGTACTTC. This encodes CAGSDPRRDEQYF. The rearrangement uses TRBV25-1 and TRBJ2-7; perhaps TRBD1 as D (5 bases). The CDR3 is made up of 13 amino acids. Germline V gives CDR1 MGHDK, CDR2 SYGVNS.